Listed here are 27 T cell receptor beta chains from one sample, sequenced in a study of control samples from healthy donors and cancer patients. Repertoires were generated with immunoSEQ multiplex PCR, while TCRdb's copy carries only in-frame clones and drops some. The sample yields 120,000 or so clones, more than 75% seen once. The sequencing input was blood. Every receptor here comes from a man aged 55 to 70 in good health.

CDR3 coding DNA: TGCGCCAGCAGTGAGAGAGCTCTAGCGGGGTACGAGCAGTACTTC. Protein: CASSERALAGYEQYF. The chain combines TRBV10-2 with TRBJ2-7, with 9 bases lining up with TRBD2. This CDR3 contains 15 residues. CDR1 WSHSY and CDR2 SAAADI come from the germline V gene. V gave up 2 bases and J gave up 4 bases; unmatched junction bases: 6.

The CDR3 loop reads CASSLAGQGVTYEQYF. The CDR3 region has the DNA TGCGCCAGCAGCTTGGCCGGACAGGGGGTCACCTACGAGCAGTACTTC. This chain joins TRBV5-1 and TRBJ2-7, with TRBD1 matching 10 bases. In germline, CDR1 is SGHRS, CDR2 YFSETQ. The CDR3 sequence is 16 residues long. Losses at the gene ends were 0 bases for V and 2 bases for J; bases not matched to a gene: 5.

The chain combines TRBV18 with TRBJ2-5; no clear D gene. Per the germline V gene, CDR1 is KGHSH and CDR2 is LQKENI. The CDR3 consists of 14 residues. The germline V and J ends were trimmed by 1 base and 2 bases, with 8 bases remaining between them. The CDR3 loop is CASSPRSLQETQYF. CDR3 DNA sequence: TGTGCCAGCTCACCACGCAGCTTACAAGAGACCCAGTACTTC.

The chain uses TRBV25-1 and TRBJ2-3; D uncertain. Germline V gene data show CDR1 as MGHDK and CDR2 as SYGVNS. The V end lost 8 bases, the J end lost 1 base, and 4 bases lay between the germline ends. This CDR3 comprises 11 residues. The DNA of the CDR3 is TGTGCCAGCGGCCGCACAGATACGCAGTATTTT. This translates into CASGRTDTQYF.

V and J are TRBV19 and TRBJ2-3; the D is unclear. Per the germline V gene, CDR1 is LNHDA and CDR2 is SQIVND (reference sequence). V was pared by 7 bases and J by 6 bases, with 14 bases between. There are 13 residues in the CDR3. The DNA for the CDR3 is TGTGCCAGTAAGGGATATACCGGGGATACGCAGTATTTT. As protein: CASKGYTGDTQYF.

This clone was seen once. The V call is TRBV5-1, the J call TRBJ2-1; D perhaps matches TRBD1 (6 bases). Deletions cut 0 bases from V and 0 bases from J, with 10 bases between. Germline values: CDR1 SGHRS, CDR2 YFSETQ. CDR3 length: 16 residues. Here the CDR3 DNA reads TGCGCCAGCAGCTTGGCAGGGGCTACCTCCTACAATGAGCAGTTCTTC. It encodes CASSLAGATSYNEQFF.

The V gene is TRBV3-1 (or the pseudogene TRBV3-2), the J gene TRBJ2-2; 8 bases line up with TRBD1. V lost 5 bases to trimming and J lost 5 bases; unmatched junction nucleotides: 4. CDR1 and CDR2 from the germline V gene are LGHDT and YNNKEL (reference sequence). The CDR3 totals 14 residues. The CDR3 nucleotides are TGTGCCAGCAGCTCCCGGACAGGGACCGGGGAGCTGTTTTTT. Translation gives CASSSRTGTGELFF.

The chain is built from TRBV11-2 and TRBJ1-1; D unclear. This CDR3 is 12 amino acids long. CDR1 SGHAT and CDR2 FQNNGV come from the germline V gene. V lost 0 bases and J 7 bases, leaving 6 bases between the germline ends. The CDR3 loop is CASSLEWDEAFF. The CDR3 nucleotides are TGTGCCAGCAGCTTAGAGTGGGATGAAGCTTTCTTT.

This clone appeared a few times. The CDR3 DNA reads as TGCAGTGCTAGTCCAATAGGACAAAGAGACAATGAGCAGTTCTTC. This gives the protein CSASPIGQRDNEQFF. V gene TRBV20-1 combines with J gene TRBJ2-1, with a tentative D call TRBD1 (5 bases). This CDR3 spans 15 amino acids. Between the trimmed V and J ends, which lost 3 bases and 5 bases, there was a span of 17 bases. Germline CDR1 and CDR2: DFQATT and SNEGSKA (reference sequence).

This chain uses TRBV24-1 with TRBJ1-5, with D unclear. The ends were cut back, 4 bases at V and 2 bases at J, with 11 bases in the middle. Germline V gives CDR1 KGHDR, CDR2 SFDVKD. The CDR3 has 15 amino acids. CDR3 residues: CATSDNSAGNQPQHF. The CDR3 nucleotides read TGTGCCACCAGTGACAACAGTGCGGGCAATCAGCCCCAGCATTTT.

V gene TRBV3-1 (or the pseudogene TRBV3-2) combines with J gene TRBJ1-1; TRBD1 agrees at 9 bases. After removal of 7 bases from V and 0 bases from J, the junction contained 9 bases not matched to a gene. Germline CDR1 reads LGHDT; CDR2 reads YNNKEL (reference sequence). This CDR3 has 16 residues. CDR3 sequence: CASMGTGQSMNTEAFF. The CDR3 nucleotides read TGTGCCAGCATGGGGACAGGGCAATCCATGAACACTGAAGCTTTCTTT.

The chain combines TRBV6-2 or TRBV6-3 with TRBJ1-5; 9 bases line up with TRBD1. Germline V lookup: CDR1 MNHEY, CDR2 SVGEGT. CDR3 length equals 17 residues. Losses at the gene ends were 4 bases for V and 1 base for J; bases not matched to a gene: 8. In nucleotides, the CDR3 is TGTGCCAGCAGTTCGGACAGGGGAATTGGGAGCAATCAGCCCCAGCATTTT. Translation: CASSSDRGIGSNQPQHF.

The chain joins TRBV7-8 to TRBJ1-1; no clear D. The CDR3 is 13 amino acids. Germline V gene sequence: CDR1 SGHVS, CDR2 FQNEAQ. Between the trimmed V and J ends, which lost 2 bases and 1 base, there was a span of 5 bases. The CDR3 nucleotides are TGTGCCAGCAGCTTAACGAGGAACACTGAAGCTTTCTTT. Its protein is CASSLTRNTEAFF. Full variable domain (missing parts from reference TRBV7-8 and TRBJ1-1): GAGVSQSPRYKVAKRGQDVALRCDPISGHVSLFWYQQALGQGPEFLTYFQNEAQLDKSGLPSDRFFAERPEGSVSTLKIQRTQQEDSAVYLCASSLTRNTEAFFGQGTRLTVV.

This chain joins TRBV6-2 or TRBV6-3 and TRBJ1-2; TRBD1 matches 8 bases. This CDR3 comprises 15 residues. Germline CDR1 reads MNHEY; CDR2 reads SVGEGT. The V segment lost 4 bases and the J segment 4 bases; nucleotides outside the gene matches: 8. The CDR3 DNA is TGTGCCAGCAGTTTTGCAGGGGGCCGAACCTATGGCTACACCTTC. This encodes CASSFAGGRTYGYTF.

The table lists this clone with a count of one. The chain carries TRBV30 and TRBJ2-7, with D tentatively TRBD1 or TRBD2 (5 bases each). The CDR3 runs to 13 residues. CDR1 is GTSNPN, CDR2 SVGIG, per germline (reference sequence). Trimming took 2 bases from V and 3 from J, leaving 11 bases between them. The DNA of the CDR3 is TGTGCCTGGAGTCGGCCGGGGCACTACGAGCAGTACTTC. This codes for CAWSRPGHYEQYF. The whole variable domain, remainder taken from reference TRBV30 and TRBJ2-7, is SQTIHQWPATLVQPVGSPLSLECTVEGTSNPNLYWYRQAAGRGLQLLFYSVGIGQISSEVPQNLSASRPQDRQFILSSKKLLLSDSGFYLCAWSRPGHYEQYFGPGTRLTVT.

The chain employs TRBV5-1 and TRBJ2-5; 16 bases are a match to TRBD2. V lost 4 bases, J lost 5 bases, and 8 bases stayed unmatched. The V gene's germline CDR1 is SGHRS and CDR2 YFSETQ. The CDR3 totals 17 residues. DNA for the CDR3: TGCGCCAGCAGCGGAGGGACTAGCGGGGGGGCCGTTGAGACCCAGTACTTC. This gives the protein CASSGGTSGGAVETQYF.

This chain joins TRBV12-3 or TRBV12-4 and TRBJ1-3, with D unresolved. The CDR3 runs to 12 residues. V lost 8 bases to trimming and J lost 4 bases, with 9 bases between them. This chain's CDR3 is CASGRAGNTIYF. The CDR3 nucleotides are TGTGCCAGCGGAAGGGCCGGAAACACCATATATTTT.

A word on this clone: The junction departs from the called germline gene at one end, perhaps through a read error. The sample carries other DNA sequences with the same CDR3. The chain recombines TRBV7-9 with TRBJ2-3, with 10 bases matching TRBD2. The CDR3 contains 15 residues. The germline gives CDR1 SEHNR, CDR2 FQNEAQ (reference sequence). CDR3 in DNA: TGTGCCAGCAGCCTAGCGGGAGCAAGCACAGATACGCAGTATTTT. Translation: CASSLAGASTDTQYF.

This clone is a singleton in its sample. The CDR3 nucleotides are TGTGCCAGTCGGGTCGATAGCAATCAGCCCCAGCATTTT. Amino acid sequence: CASRVDSNQPQHF. The rearrangement links TRBV6-5 to TRBJ1-5; D call uncertain. The V end lost 9 bases, the J end lost 0 bases, and 9 bases lay between the germline ends. From germline, CDR1 is MNHEY and CDR2 SVGAGI. This CDR3 has 13 amino acids.

This clone was found once. The chain couples TRBV18 to TRBJ1-2; no clear D. Germline values: CDR1 KGHSH, CDR2 LQKENI. The CDR3 covers 14 residues. V lost 3 bases and J 8 bases, leaving 16 bases between the germline ends. The CDR3 loop reads CASSPTAGSQGYTF. Here the CDR3 DNA reads TGTGCCAGCTCACCGACTGCGGGGAGTCAGGGCTACACCTTC. The entire variable domain, with the rest obtained from reference TRBV18 and TRBJ1-2, is as follows: NAGVMQNPRHLVRRRGQEARLRCSPMKGHSHVYWYRQLPEEGLKFMVYLQKENIIDESGMPKERFSAEFPKEGPSILRIQQVVRGDSAAYFCASSPTAGSQGYTFGSGTRLTVV.

This rearrangement joins TRBV5-6 to TRBJ1-3; D ambiguous. Germline V CDR1 and CDR2: SGHDT, YYEEEE. The CDR3 length is 16 residues. Trimming removed 3 bases at V and 0 bases at J, with 13 bases between. This CDR3 is CASSYIGSSSGNTIYF. The CDR3 DNA sequence: TGTGCCAGCAGCTATATCGGGTCCTCCTCTGGAAACACCATATATTTT.

In DNA form, the CDR3 reads TGTGCCAGCAGAGCTGGGACACAGAACACCGGGGAGCTGTTTTTT. Its translation: CASRAGTQNTGELFF. The V call is TRBV6-5, the J call TRBJ2-2, with D maybe TRBD1 (6 bases). Trimming took 6 bases from V and 1 from J, leaving 12 bases between them. The CDR3 loop spans 15 amino acids. The V gene's germline CDR1 is MNHEY and CDR2 SVGAGI.

The chain recombines TRBV3-1 (or the pseudogene TRBV3-2) with TRBJ1-5; D remains unclear. CDR1 is LGHDT, CDR2 YNNKEL, per germline (reference sequence). V lost 5 bases and J lost 6, with 8 bases in between. The CDR3 has 12 residues. The CDR3 DNA reads TGTGCCAGCAGCGGGTTCGGTCAGCCCCAGCATTTT. It specifies CASSGFGQPQHF.

This clone has only one observation. This chain connects TRBV19 to TRBJ2-5; tentatively, D is TRBD1 (6 bases). V was clipped by 0 bases and J by 3 bases, with 8 bases between them. The CDR3 extends over 14 amino acids. Germline V lookup: CDR1 LNHDA, CDR2 SQIVND (reference sequence). CDR3 bases: TGTGCCAGTAGTATAGATCGGACAGAAGAGACCCAGTACTTC. It specifies CASSIDRTEETQYF.

The V gene is TRBV9, the J gene TRBJ2-3, with D possibly being TRBD2 (6 bases). Germline-derived CDR1 and CDR2 are SGDLS and YYNGEE. Trimming stripped 4 bases from V and 4 bases from J, with 13 bases between. This CDR3 region has 14 residues. For the CDR3, the DNA is TGTGCCAGCAGCTTGGGACTTCTTGCAGATACGCAGTATTTT. This codes for CASSLGLLADTQYF.

The chain joins TRBV7-2 to TRBJ2-3; TRBD2 aligns across 9 bases. The germline V gene encodes CDR1 SGHTA and CDR2 FQGNSA. The CDR3 runs to 15 residues. The junction had 6 bases not matched to a gene; V was cut back by 3 bases and J by 5 bases. CDR3 sequence reads: CASSFLGTSLDTQYF. CDR3 nucleotide sequence: TGTGCCAGCAGCTTCCTAGGGACTAGCCTAGATACGCAGTATTTT.

The chain joins TRBV27 to TRBJ1-1; D may be TRBD1 (6 bases). Trimming removed 6 bases at V and 1 base at J, with 15 bases between. Looked up from germline, CDR1 is MNHEY and CDR2 is SMNVEV (reference sequence). CDR3 length: 15 residues. The CDR3 region is CASRSPGGGNTEAFF. The CDR3, as DNA: TGTGCCAGCAGGTCCCCGGGGGGCGGGAACACTGAAGCTTTCTTT.